This T cell receptor (beta chain) appears in the sequencing data of a study of PD-L1 blockade in urothelial cancer. Looking at the study overall: Twenty-five of 29 patients were males with bladder-origin urothelial cancer.

This CDR3 comprises 12 residues. The germline gives CDR1 MNHEY, CDR2 SMNVEV (reference sequence). V lost 4 bases and J 2 bases, leaving 4 bases between the germline ends. Profiled with immunoSEQ multiplex PCR; TCRdb holds only in-frame clones, not every one. The table records about 100,000 clones, 90% to 95% of them present only once. The chain is built from TRBV27 and TRBJ2-3; D is undetermined. The source is a woman of 80 years or more with urothelial cancer. The sequenced sample was PBMCs, obtained around atezolizumab (anti-PD-L1) treatment. The CDR3 here is CASSSTTDTQYF. CDR3 bases: TGTGCCAGCAGTTCTACCACAGATACGCAGTATTTT.